A selection of T cell receptor beta chains follows, all from one sample in a study of cytomegalovirus exposure and HLA in healthy donors. Only in-frame clones appear in the TCRdb table, and some are missing; sequencing was by immunoSEQ multiplex PCR. The sample contains around 120,000 clones, more than 70% of which appear only once. The sample taken for sequencing was PBMCs. The receptors shown here come from a man aged 18-30 years in good health and CMV-seronegative. The CDR3 runs from the conserved cysteine through the conserved F or W. The D gene is left open where the match is weak. The size of a clone is reported for some rows only, either as once, few or many, or as a class for expanded clones.

size: NA
J: TRBJ1-1
V: TRBV29-1
D: TRBD1
CDR3: CSVDRGMNTEAFF
DNA: TGCAGCGTCGACAGGGGAATGAACACTGAAGCTTTCTTT

size: NA
J: TRBJ2-4
V: TRBV30
D: NA
CDR3: CAWSAGAKNIQYF
DNA: TGTGCCTGGAGTGCAGGCGCGAAAAACATTCAGTACTTC

size: NA
J: TRBJ1-1
V: TRBV19
D: NA
CDR3: CASRVGTQNTEAFF
DNA: TGTGCCAGTAGAGTCGGGACACAGAACACTGAAGCTTTCTTT

size: NA
J: TRBJ2-3
V: TRBV30
D: NA
CDR3: CAWSSGLASDTQYF
DNA: TGTGCCTGGAGTAGTGGGCTAGCCTCAGATACGCAGTATTTT

size: NA
J: TRBJ2-4
V: TRBV9
D: TRBD2
CDR3: CASSVGLAGEKIAKNIQYF
DNA: TGTGCCAGCAGCGTAGGACTAGCGGGGGAGAAAATAGCCAAAAACATTCAGTACTTC

size: NA
J: TRBJ2-3
V: TRBV5-1
D: TRBD1
CDR3: CASSLEGGTDTQYF
DNA: TGCGCCAGCAGCCTGGAAGGGGGCACCGATACGCAGTATTTT

size: NA
J: TRBJ2-2
V: TRBV16
D: NA
CDR3: CASSHTGTGELFF
DNA: TGTGCCAGCAGCCATACGGGGACCGGGGAGCTGTTTTTT

size: NA
J: TRBJ2-7
V: TRBV11-3
D: NA
CDR3: CASSLGPVYEQYF
DNA: TGTGCCAGCAGCTTAGGTCCCGTCTACGAGCAGTACTTC

size: NA
J: TRBJ1-1
V: TRBV10-3
D: NA
CDR3: CAIRQTLGVEAFF
DNA: TGTGCCATCAGACAAACCCTGGGCGTCGAAGCTTTCTTT

size: NA
J: TRBJ1-2
V: TRBV5-4
D: NA
CDR3: CASSLQGPNSYGYTF
DNA: TGTGCCAGCAGCTTGCAGGGCCCGAACTCCTATGGCTACACCTTC

size: NA
J: TRBJ1-2
V: TRBV27
D: NA
CDR3: CASSSPGRDGYTF
DNA: TGTGCCAGCAGTTCTCCAGGGCGCGATGGCTACACCTTC

size: NA
J: TRBJ2-7
V: TRBV9
D: NA
CDR3: CASSPNIYEQYF
DNA: TGTGCCAGCAGCCCGAACATCTACGAGCAGTACTTC

size: NA
J: TRBJ2-1
V: TRBV29-1
D: TRBD1
CDR3: CSGMGQGANEQFF
DNA: TGCAGCGGTATGGGACAGGGTGCCAATGAGCAGTTCTTC

size: NA
J: TRBJ2-7
V: TRBV6-6
D: NA
CDR3: CASRDPGAVSYEQYF
DNA: TGTGCCAGCAGAGACCCAGGGGCCGTTTCCTACGAGCAGTACTTC

size: NA
J: TRBJ2-1
V: TRBV25-1
D: NA
CDR3: CASSDVYSYNEQFF
DNA: TGTGCCAGCAGTGACGTATACTCCTACAATGAGCAGTTCTTC

size: NA
J: TRBJ2-7
V: TRBV5-4
D: TRBD1
CDR3: CASSPGHRGTYEQYF
DNA: TGTGCCAGCAGCCCCGGACACAGGGGTACGTACGAGCAGTACTTC

size: NA
J: TRBJ1-2
V: TRBV6-1
D: NA
CDR3: CASSEVRAVQRGYTF
DNA: TGTGCCAGCAGTGAAGTGAGGGCTGTTCAACGTGGCTACACCTTC

size: once
J: TRBJ1-5
V: TRBV2
D: TRBD1
CDR3: CASSLTGGDGNQPQHF
DNA: TGTGCCAGCAGTTTGACAGGGGGCGACGGCAATCAGCCCCAGCATTTT

size: NA
J: TRBJ2-5
V: TRBV2
D: TRBD2
CDR3: CASSEIGRGGWETQYF
DNA: TGTGCCAGCAGTGAAATTGGGCGGGGGGGCTGGGAGACCCAGTACTTC

size: NA
J: TRBJ2-3
V: TRBV5-1
D: TRBD2
CDR3: CASSLTAGGTDTQYF
DNA: TGCGCCAGCAGCTTAACGGCGGGGGGCACAGATACGCAGTATTTT

size: NA
J: TRBJ2-7
V: TRBV27
D: TRBD2
CDR3: CASSYLAGEGYEQYF
DNA: TGTGCCAGCAGTTATCTAGCGGGTGAAGGGTACGAGCAGTACTTC

size: NA
J: TRBJ2-1
V: TRBV7-6
D: TRBD2
CDR3: CASSLGPRTTSGRTVQFF
DNA: TGTGCCAGCAGCTTAGGGCCCAGGACTACTAGCGGGAGGACAGTCCAGTTCTTC

size: NA
J: TRBJ2-6
V: TRBV6-5
D: NA
CDR3: CASNHPRAGANVLTF
DNA: TGTGCCAGCAATCATCCCAGGGCTGGGGCCAACGTCCTGACTTTC

size: NA
J: TRBJ2-1
V: TRBV6-1
D: NA
CDR3: CAIFRGGEQFF
DNA: TGTGCCATCTTTAGGGGGGGTGAGCAGTTCTTC

size: NA
J: TRBJ2-2
V: TRBV2
D: NA
CDR3: CATVGAGNTGELFF
DNA: TGTGCCACAGTGGGGGCAGGGAACACCGGGGAGCTGTTTTTT

size: NA
J: TRBJ2-2
V: TRBV9
D: NA
CDR3: CASSVVGNTGELFF
DNA: TGTGCCAGCAGCGTAGTCGGGAACACCGGGGAGCTGTTTTTT

size: NA
J: TRBJ1-2
V: TRBV14
D: NA
CDR3: CASSQDLSYGYTF
DNA: TGTGCCAGCAGCCAAGATCTCAGCTATGGCTACACCTTC

size: NA
J: TRBJ1-4
V: TRBV19
D: NA
CDR3: CASRPRGFNEKLFF
DNA: TGTGCCAGTCGACCCCGCGGATTTAATGAAAAACTGTTTTTT

size: NA
J: TRBJ2-1
V: TRBV11-2
D: NA
CDR3: CASSLPDAGSYNEQFF
DNA: TGTGCCAGCAGCTTACCGGATGCGGGCTCCTACAATGAGCAGTTCTTC

size: few
J: TRBJ1-2
V: TRBV28
D: TRBD1
CDR3: CASSLGQRYGYTF
DNA: TGTGCCAGCAGTTTGGGACAGAGATATGGCTACACCTTC

size: NA
J: TRBJ1-2
V: TRBV6-1
D: TRBD1
CDR3: CASSELTGGRGYTF
DNA: TGTGCCAGCAGTGAATTAACAGGGGGCAGGGGCTACACCTTC

size: NA
J: TRBJ2-1
V: TRBV19
D: TRBD1
CDR3: CASFGTGVNNEQFF
DNA: TGTGCCAGTTTTGGGACAGGGGTTAACAATGAGCAGTTCTTC

size: NA
J: TRBJ1-6
V: TRBV11-1
D: NA
CDR3: CASSTIGDSPLHF
DNA: TGTGCCAGCAGCACAATAGGGGATTCACCCCTCCACTTT

size: NA
J: TRBJ1-2
V: TRBV28
D: TRBD1
CDR3: CASSPGGYGYTF
DNA: TGTGCCAGCAGCCCAGGGGGATATGGCTACACCTTC

size: NA
J: TRBJ2-2
V: TRBV7-8
D: NA
CDR3: CASSLLAGLKNTGELFF
DNA: TGTGCCAGCAGCTTATTAGCCGGACTCAAGAACACCGGGGAGCTGTTTTTT

size: few
J: TRBJ2-5
V: TRBV19
D: TRBD2
CDR3: CASMRGRAQYF
DNA: TGTGCCAGTATGCGAGGGAGGGCCCAGTACTTC